This TCR beta chain was recorded in a study of cytomegalovirus exposure and HLA in healthy donors. The CDR3 is 16 amino acids. CDR1 MNHEY and CDR2 SMNVEV come from the germline V gene (reference sequence). The V gene end was trimmed by 7 bases and the J gene end by 7 bases; junction bases not matched to a gene: 9. In the case of this clone: Its antigen is unknown.

The study, taken as a whole, reports: The tendency of first-cohort TCR clusters to co-occur in the 120 or so validation repertoires emerged from a later analysis. Reports described diagnosis of cytomegalovirus status by the classifier as highly specific and sensitive. Overall, some 160 TCR beta chains were annotated as cytomegalovirus-associated. CMV antigen specificity was confirmed in vitro for a few CMV-associated chains.

Generated by immunoSEQ multiplex PCR, the TCRdb table keeps only in-frame clones and is missing some. In the table there are over 150,000 clones, more than 70% of which are singletons. The specimen was PBMCs. J is TRBJ2-1 and V is TRBV27, with 14 bases aligning to TRBD2. This receptor was identified in a human donor in good health. The DNA of the CDR3 is TGTGCCAGCAAGGAGACTAGCGGGGGGGCCCGAAATGAGCAGTTCTTC. Translation gives CASKETSGGARNEQFF.